Listed here is a single TCR beta chain. The antigen is unknown. The CDR3 length is 13 residues. The germline gives CDR1 MDHEN, CDR2 SYDVKM. Trimming cost V 11 bases and J 5 bases, with 16 bases left between them. Vbeta (60) and Jbeta (13) primers were used in the PCR. Clones were sequenced by immunoSEQ multiplex PCR, and TCRdb holds only the in-frame ones, with some missing. The repertoire holds 120,000 or so clones, 75% to 85% seen once, with 1% in the top ten. The data belong to a study of cytomegalovirus exposure and HLA in healthy donors. Study as a whole: Earlier, roughly 120 million unique TCR beta sequences were recovered from approximately 180 million T cells by an analysis.

General study points: Three chains linked to CMV were shown in vitro to be specific for CMV antigens. Exclusion applied to some V segments, including TRBV6-2 and TRBV6-3, as they were indistinguishable.

The sequenced sample consisted of PBMCs. The genes are TRBV28 and TRBJ1-5; D perhaps matches TRBD1 (5 bases). The receptor comes from a man aged 40-55 years in good health and CMV-seronegative. CDR3 sequence: CAHHGTGDQPQHF. The DNA of the CDR3 is TGTGCCCACCACGGGACGGGGGATCAGCCCCAGCATTTT.